Below are 22 T cell receptor beta chains sequenced from a single sample in a study of vaccination and CD4 T cells after COVID-19. Their recognized antigens are unknown. Researchers used the Oncomine TCR Beta short-read assay to sequence DNA from cultured CD4+ T cells. TCRdb re-called the PCR reads with MiXCR, one entry per CDR3 protein. The sample includes more than 13,000 distinct CDR3 sequences, 21% seen only once; the top ten take more than 10%. As for treatment: approximately 11-day PBMC culture with coronavirus spike peptide pools or control peptides (ViraFEST assay). Specimen: CD4+ T cells from blood, cultured in vitro, collected before SARS-CoV-2 vaccination. These receptors originate from a human donor who received a COVID-19 vaccine.

This clonotype has just a few counts. The genes are TRBV10-2 and TRBJ2-3, with D uncertain. Trimming cost V 4 bases and J 7 bases, with 6 bases left between them. There are 11 residues in the CDR3. Germline CDR1 reads WSHSY; CDR2 reads SAAADI. The CDR3 DNA reads TGCGCCAGCAGTGGTCCATATACGCAGTATTTT. Protein sequence: CASSGPYTQYF.

The chain couples TRBV18 to TRBJ1-3; 7 bases are a match to TRBD1. V trimming: 2 bases; J trimming: 3 bases; junction bases outside the gene matches: 4. CDR3 size: 15 residues. Looked up from germline, CDR1 is KGHSH and CDR2 is LQKENI. The CDR3 loop reads CASSPETGIGNTIYF. The CDR3 DNA follows: TGTGCCAGCTCACCAGAGACAGGGATTGGAAACACCATATATTTT.

Only a few counts were recorded for this clonotype. The genes are TRBV7-9 and TRBJ1-1; unclear D gene. Germline V CDR1 and CDR2: SEHNR, FQNEAQ (reference sequence). CDR3 length: 16 amino acids. Trimming took off 0 bases at V and 1 base at J, with 12 bases between the two ends. The CDR3 sequence is CASSLAGILWNTEAFF. For the CDR3, the DNA is TGTGCCAGCAGCTTAGCGGGAATTCTGTGGAACACTGAAGCTTTCTTT. Supplemented by reference TRBV7-9 and TRBJ1-1, the full variable domain reads DTGVSQNPRHKITKRGQNVTFRCDPISEHNRLYWYRQTLGQGPEFLTYFQNEAQLEKSRLLSDRFSAERPKGSFSTLEIQRTEQGDSAMYLCASSLAGILWNTEAFFGQGTRLTVV.

This clonotype has a single count. The chain couples TRBV27 to TRBJ2-1; 11 nucleotides agree with TRBD2. The CDR3 loop spans 17 amino acids. The ends lost 7 bases at V and 6 bases at J; junction bases unmatched: 14. From germline, CDR1 is MNHEY and CDR2 SMNVEV (reference sequence). The CDR3 spells CASTPLAGALPGNEQFF. CDR3 bases: TGTGCCAGCACCCCACTAGCGGGGGCCCTCCCAGGCAATGAGCAGTTCTTC.

This rearrangement joins TRBV4-1 to TRBJ1-1, with TRBD1 identical over 8 bases. From germline, CDR1 is MGHRA and CDR2 YSYEKL. V was pared by 6 bases and J by 4 bases, with 7 bases of the junction left unmatched. There are 14 residues in the CDR3. The DNA of the CDR3 is TGCGCCAGCAGGTCCAGGGGGCTGGTCACTGAAGCTTTCTTT. It translates to CASRSRGLVTEAFF.

There are a few counts of this clonotype. This chain links TRBV11-3 with TRBJ2-3; 10 nucleotides align to TRBD1. CDR3 length: 19 residues. Germline assignment: CDR1 SGHNT and CDR2 YENEEA. J lost 0 bases, V lost 5 bases, and 14 bases had no gene match. CDR3 region: CASSRGTGVPRSSTDTQYF. The CDR3 DNA is TGTGCCAGCAGCCGCGGGACAGGGGTGCCTCGGTCTAGCACAGATACGCAGTATTTT.

The CDR3 DNA sequence: TGTGCCAGCAGTTACCTTTCCGAGCAGTACTTC. Amino acid sequence: CASSYLSEQYF. The chain has TRBV6-2 or TRBV6-3 and TRBJ2-7; no clear D gene. CDR1 MNHEY and CDR2 SVGEGT come from the germline V gene. Trimming cost V 2 bases and J 6 bases, with 5 bases left between them. The CDR3 has 11 amino acids.

The chain has TRBV12-3 or TRBV12-4 and TRBJ2-7; TRBD1 or TRBD2 may be the D gene (5 bases each). This CDR3 comprises 13 residues. V was shortened by 1 base and J by 3 bases, with 7 bases between the two germline ends. CDR3 sequence: CASSLGDGYEQYF. DNA of the CDR3: TGTGCCAGCAGTTTAGGGGACGGCTACGAGCAGTACTTC.

This chain connects TRBV28 to TRBJ1-2; no firm D call. V was pared by 10 bases and J by 6 bases, with 15 bases between. The CDR3 spans 12 residues. The germline gives CDR1 MDHEN, CDR2 SYDVKM. CDR3 sequence: CATTPQEDGYTF. The DNA of the CDR3 is TGTGCCACCACGCCCCAGGAAGATGGCTACACCTTC.

The V gene is TRBV14, the J gene TRBJ1-1; a weak D match, TRBD1 (5 bases). Trimming left V 0 bases short and J 4 bases short, with 12 bases between. This CDR3 contains 15 residues. Germline V gene lookup returns CDR1 SGHDN and CDR2 FVKESK. The CDR3 loop reads CASSQDVGEGTEAFF. The CDR3 nucleotides are TGTGCCAGCAGCCAAGATGTGGGGGAGGGCACTGAAGCTTTCTTT.

In this sample, this clonotype turned up a few times. V gene TRBV27 combines with J gene TRBJ2-4; D is undetermined. V lost 5 bases to trimming and J lost 6 bases, with 14 bases between them. The CDR3 extends over 14 amino acids. Germline V gene sequence: CDR1 MNHEY, CDR2 SMNVEV (reference sequence). Here the CDR3 reads CASSTANWRNIQYF. CDR3 nucleotides: TGTGCCAGCAGTACAGCTAACTGGAGAAACATTCAGTACTTC.

There are a few counts of this clonotype. The chain couples TRBV5-1 to TRBJ1-1; maybe TRBD1 (6 bases). Germline V gives CDR1 SGHRS, CDR2 YFSETQ. The CDR3 is 15 residues long. V was cut by 1 base and J by 5 bases, with 15 bases left in between. This CDR3 is CASSLLVYQGTEAFF. CDR3 sequence (DNA): TGCGCCAGCAGCTTGCTGGTCTACCAGGGGACTGAAGCTTTCTTT. The variable domain in full, with the rest retrieved from reference TRBV5-1 and TRBJ1-1, is KAGVTQTPRYLIKTRGQQVTLSCSPISGHRSVSWYQQTPGQGLQFLFEYFSETQRNKGNFPGRFSGRQFSNSRSEMNVSTLELGDSALYLCASSLLVYQGTEAFFGQGTRLTVV.

The genes are TRBV29-1 and TRBJ1-2, with D unclear. The CDR3 is 11 amino acids. Germline V gives CDR1 SQVTM, CDR2 ANQGSEA. The germline V and J ends were trimmed by 5 bases and 4 bases, with 8 bases remaining between them. The CDR3 sequence: CSVSGIYGYTF. CDR3 DNA sequence: TGCAGCGTTTCGGGGATCTATGGCTACACCTTC.

The rearrangement uses TRBV12-5 and TRBJ2-2; 8 bases line up with TRBD1. CDR3 length: 17 residues. Germline CDR1 LGHNT, CDR2 FRNRAP. Unmatched junction bases numbered 4, after V lost 1 base and J lost 0 bases. CDR3 in amino acids: CASGLETGGANTGELFF. CDR3 nucleotides: TGTGCTAGTGGTTTGGAAACAGGGGGTGCGAACACCGGGGAGCTGTTTTTT. The variable domain in full, completed from reference TRBV12-5 and TRBJ2-2, reads DARVTQTPRHKVTEMGQEVTMRCQPILGHNTVFWYRQTMMQGLELLAYFRNRAPLDDSGMPKDRFSAEMPDATLATLKIQPSEPRDSAVYFCASGLETGGANTGELFFGEGSRLTVL.

This rearrangement joins TRBV12-3 or TRBV12-4 to TRBJ2-2; 8 bases agree with TRBD1. Trimming removed 5 bases from V and 4 bases from J; junction bases left unmatched: 12. CDR3 length: 17 amino acids. CDR3 nucleotides: TGTGCCAGCAGTCCCCCCACAGGGGGAGTTGGCACCGGGGAGCTGTTTTTT. The encoded protein is CASSPPTGGVGTGELFF.

The chain couples TRBV11-2 to TRBJ1-1; 10 positions agree with TRBD1. Germline trimming cut 5 bases from V and 10 bases from J; bases unmatched to any gene: 10. The CDR3 covers 14 residues. Germline assignment: CDR1 SGHAT and CDR2 FQNNGV. CDR3 nucleotide sequence: TGTGCCAGCAGCGACGACAGGGGGCGCGTTGCAGCTTTCTTT. It yields the protein CASSDDRGRVAAFF.

This sequence joins TRBV10-2 and TRBJ2-3; D gene uncertain. The CDR3 length is 14 residues. Between the trimmed V and J ends, which lost 8 bases and 2 bases, there was a span of 14 bases. CDR1 and CDR2 from the germline V gene are WSHSY and SAAADI. CDR3 DNA: TGCGCCAGCTCTTCGTCTAGTCTCACAGATACGCAGTATTTT. Translation gives CASSSSSLTDTQYF.

The rearrangement uses TRBV20-1 and TRBJ1-2; no reliable D call. V was trimmed by 6 bases and J by 3 bases, leaving 8 bases between them. Germline V gene data show CDR1 as DFQATT and CDR2 as SNEGSKA (reference sequence). The CDR3 totals 11 residues. The CDR3 DNA follows: TGCAGTGCCCCGCAGGACTATGGCTACACCTTC. This translates into CSAPQDYGYTF.

This clonotype is labeled as medium-sized. The J gene is TRBJ1-6, the V gene TRBV20-1; D may be TRBD1 (6 bases). The CDR3 sequence is 15 residues long. V lost 2 bases, J lost 6 bases, and 14 bases lay in between. CDR1 is DFQATT, CDR2 SNEGSKA, per germline (reference sequence). CDR3 in DNA: TGCAGTGCTAGATGGAGGGGGAGAGTTAATTCACCCCTCCACTTT. Translated, it gives CSARWRGRVNSPLHF.

This rearrangement joins TRBV7-3 to TRBJ2-1; D is possibly TRBD2 (5 bases). Per the germline V gene, CDR1 is SGHTA and CDR2 is FQGTGA. The CDR3 is 14 amino acids. V lost 1 base to trimming and J lost 9 bases, with 13 bases between them. CDR3 sequence: CASSLRAARGEQFF. As DNA, the CDR3 is TGTGCCAGCAGCTTAAGGGCCGCCCGGGGTGAGCAGTTCTTC. The variable domain in full, completed from reference TRBV7-3 and TRBJ2-1, reads GAGVSQTPSNKVTEKGKYVELRCDPISGHTALYWYRQSLGQGPEFLIYFQGTGAADDSGLPNDRFFAVRPEGSVSTLKIQRTERGDSAVYLCASSLRAARGEQFFGPGTRLTVL.

The chain carries TRBV4-2 and TRBJ1-2; D gene unclear. V was clipped by 1 base and J by 6 bases, with 18 bases between them. This CDR3 region has 16 residues. Germline CDR1 is LGHNA and CDR2 is YNFKEQ. The CDR3 reads CASSQGGPAQGHGYTF. CDR3 sequence (DNA): TGTGCCAGCAGCCAAGGGGGTCCGGCCCAAGGACATGGCTACACCTTC.

This clonotype appeared a few times. This chain links TRBV6-1 with TRBJ2-5; 10 nucleotides align to TRBD2. V lost 8 bases, J lost 5 bases, and 5 bases stayed unmatched. Germline V gene sequence: CDR1 MNHNS, CDR2 SASEGT. The CDR3 runs to 13 residues. The CDR3, as DNA: TGTGCCAGCCTACTAGCGGGGACGGAGACCCAGTACTTC. Protein: CASLLAGTETQYF.